Presented here are 18 T cell receptor beta chains from one specimen sequenced in a study of T-cell reconstitution after alpha-beta-depleted transplantation in children. Molecular barcoding with unique molecular identifiers was used for the TCRbeta library. TCRdb processed the PCR reads anew with MiXCR; each CDR3 protein has one entry. The sample lists 100,000 or so distinct CDR3 sequences, around 22% occurring once. Sequenced material: PBMCs, taken before TCRalphabeta/CD19-depleted stem cell transplant. Every receptor here comes from a boy between 2 and 15 years old with acute lymphoblastic leukemia, due to receive a stem cell transplant.

This chain connects TRBV20-1 to TRBJ1-4; TRBD1 is a possible D gene (6 bases). The germline CDR1 and CDR2 sequences are DFQATT and SNEGSKA (reference sequence). The V and J ends lost 3 bases and 5 bases respectively, with 16 bases between them. This CDR3 region has 15 residues. CDR3 bases: TGCAGTGCTAGGCCCACAGGGATTGGGAATGAAAAACTGTTTTTT. It specifies CSARPTGIGNEKLFF.

This clonotype was observed a few times. This chain connects TRBV29-1 to TRBJ1-2; D call uncertain. From germline, CDR1 is SQVTM and CDR2 ANQGSEA. V lost 6 bases, J lost 6 bases, and 14 bases lay in between. This CDR3 has 12 residues. The CDR3 sequence is CSVGRGKDGYTF. The DNA for the CDR3 is TGCAGCGTAGGGAGAGGGAAAGATGGCTACACCTTC.

This clonotype has a handful of counts. The CDR3 loop is CASSYQPESAEAFF. DNA of the CDR3: TGTGCCAGCAGTTACCAGCCGGAATCTGCTGAAGCTTTCTTT. The rearrangement joins TRBV6-2 or TRBV6-3 to TRBJ1-1; D not certain. The V end was cut by 2 bases, the J end by 6 bases, with 13 bases between. Germline V gives CDR1 MNHEY, CDR2 SVGEGT. The CDR3 is made up of 14 amino acids.

J is TRBJ2-1 and V is TRBV12-3 or TRBV12-4; TRBD1 matches at 8 bases. J lost 9 bases, V lost 6 bases, and 16 bases had no gene match. The CDR3 is 16 residues long. The CDR3 loop reads CASRNQGAGGLGEQFF. CDR3 coding DNA: TGTGCCAGCAGAAACCAGGGGGCGGGCGGACTTGGTGAGCAGTTCTTC.

The rearrangement joins TRBV20-1 to TRBJ2-1, with TRBD2 identical over 11 bases. The CDR3 contains 12 residues. The trim removed 3 bases at V and 16 bases at J, leaving 8 bases unmatched. Per the germline V gene, CDR1 is DFQATT and CDR2 is SNEGSKA (reference sequence). CDR3 in amino acids: CSASLGLAAPFF. The CDR3 DNA is TGCAGTGCTAGCCTGGGACTAGCGGCCCCATTCTTC.

The chain uses TRBV20-1 and TRBJ2-1; 12 bases line up with TRBD2. The germline gives CDR1 DFQATT, CDR2 SNEGSKA (reference sequence). The junction had 7 bases not matched to a gene; V was cut back by 3 bases and J by 4 bases. This CDR3 spans 16 amino acids. The DNA of the CDR3 is TGCAGTGCTAGTTGGGGTGGGACTAGCGGGTACAATGAGCAGTTCTTC. Its protein is CSASWGGTSGYNEQFF.

This clonotype was seen a few times. CDR3 DNA: TGTGCCAGCAGCTTAACTAGCATGGCCTACGAGCAGTACTTC. Its translation: CASSLTSMAYEQYF. The V gene is TRBV7-9, the J gene TRBJ2-7; the D gene is possibly TRBD2 (6 bases). Germline V CDR1 and CDR2: SEHNR, FQNEAQ (reference sequence). The CDR3 totals 14 residues. V was shortened by 2 bases and J by 2 bases, with 10 bases between the two germline ends.

This clonotype appeared many times. This rearrangement joins TRBV4-1 to TRBJ2-5; either TRBD1 or TRBD2 may fit D (5 bases each). This CDR3 contains 14 residues. CDR1 and CDR2 from the germline V gene are MGHRA and YSYEKL. The germline V and J ends were trimmed by 2 bases and 0 bases, with 7 bases remaining between them. The CDR3 DNA follows: TGCGCCAGCAGCCAATGGGGGAACCAAGAGACCCAGTACTTC. It specifies CASSQWGNQETQYF.

This clonotype was seen a handful of times. V and J are TRBV5-5 and TRBJ2-7; a weak D match, TRBD2 (5 bases). CDR1 is SGHKS and CDR2 is YYEKEE in the germline V gene (reference sequence). This CDR3 contains 15 residues. V gave up 4 bases and J gave up 0 bases, with 14 bases separating them. The CDR3 DNA reads as TGTGCCAGCAGCCCCGGACGGGAAAGCTCCTACGAGCAGTACTTC. Translation: CASSPGRESSYEQYF. The variable domain in full, completed from reference TRBV5-5 and TRBJ2-7, reads DAGVTQSPTHLIKTRGQQVTLRCSPISGHKSVSWYQQVLGQGPQFIFQYYEKEERGRGNFPDRFSARQFPNYSSELNVNALLLGDSALYLCASSPGRESSYEQYFGPGTRLTVT.

The chain carries TRBV28 and TRBJ2-7; perhaps TRBD2 as D (6 bases). The germline CDR1 and CDR2 sequences are MDHEN and SYDVKM. The V end lost 3 bases, the J end lost 2 bases, and 17 bases lay between the germline ends. The CDR3 consists of 16 residues. The CDR3 region is CASSFHLAVLTYEQYF. CDR3 nucleotides: TGTGCCAGCAGTTTTCATTTAGCGGTTCTCACCTACGAGCAGTACTTC.

The chain combines TRBV5-6 with TRBJ2-1; D could derive from TRBD1 or TRBD2 (5 bases each). This CDR3 has 15 amino acids. Germline V CDR1 and CDR2: SGHDT, YYEEEE. Trimming removed 0 bases from V and 6 bases from J, with 13 bases in between. In nucleotides, the CDR3 is TGTGCCAGCAGCTTGGTGGGACCTACCTCCAATGAGCAGTTCTTC. Protein: CASSLVGPTSNEQFF.

This clonotype was detected a few times. This chain links TRBV12-3 or TRBV12-4 with TRBJ2-5; the D gene is possibly TRBD1 (5 bases). Trimming took 5 bases from V and 1 from J, leaving 11 bases between them. The CDR3 sequence is 14 residues long. CDR3 bases: TGTGCCAGCAGTAGACAGCTAGGCCAAGAGACCCAGTACTTC. This encodes CASSRQLGQETQYF.

This clonotype was seen repeatedly, ten times or more. The chain recombines TRBV6-6 with TRBJ2-1, with 7 bases that match TRBD2. This CDR3 has 13 amino acids. Per the germline V gene, CDR1 is MNHNY and CDR2 is SVGAGI (reference sequence). V gave up 5 bases and J gave up 10 bases; unmatched junction bases: 8. This CDR3 is CASSPQAGLEQFF. CDR3 DNA sequence: TGTGCCAGCAGTCCCCAAGCGGGACTAGAGCAGTTCTTC.

In DNA, the CDR3 is TGTGCCAGCACAAACACCGGAGGACCCTACAATGAGCAGTTCTTC. It specifies CASTNTGGPYNEQFF. V is TRBV28 and J is TRBJ2-1; D perhaps matches TRBD2 (5 bases). V lost 7 bases to trimming and J lost 2 bases, with 15 bases between them. Germline-derived CDR1 and CDR2 are MDHEN and SYDVKM. The CDR3 totals 15 residues.

This clonotype was detected ten times or more. The chain uses TRBV7-2 and TRBJ2-7; D ambiguous. The CDR3 is 13 residues long. The germline V and J ends were trimmed by 4 bases and 4 bases, with 11 bases remaining between them. Germline CDR1 is SGHTA and CDR2 is FQGNSA. CDR3 loop: CASSSGAHYEQYF. The CDR3 DNA follows: TGTGCCAGCAGCTCCGGAGCCCATTACGAGCAGTACTTC. Drawing the rest from reference TRBV7-2 and TRBJ2-7, the complete variable domain is GAGVSQSPSNKVTEKGKDVELRCDPISGHTALYWYRQSLGQGLEFLIYFQGNSAPDKSGLPSDRFSAERTGGSVSTLTIQRTQQEDSAVYLCASSSGAHYEQYFGPGTRLTVT.

Points on this clonotype: This may arise from a read error, as a much more abundant clone is one base away. V is TRBV6-1 and J is TRBJ1-2, with TRBD1 matching over 7 bases. This CDR3 has 16 residues. Germline CDR1 is MNHNS and CDR2 is SASEGT. This chain's CDR3 is CASSILGQGDIYGDTF. The CDR3 bases are TGTGCCAGCAGCATCCTAGGGCAGGGGGATATCTATGGCGACACCTTC.

The V gene is TRBV20-1, the J gene TRBJ2-3; D gene uncertain. The CDR3 is 11 residues long. Trimming left V 5 bases short and J 3 bases short, with 6 bases between. Germline CDR1 reads DFQATT; CDR2 reads SNEGSKA (reference sequence). CDR3: CSAEKTDTQYF. CDR3 nucleotides: TGCAGTGCTGAGAAGACAGATACGCAGTATTTT.

This clonotype was seen at least ten times. The chain employs TRBV5-6 and TRBJ2-3; TRBD1 might be the D (6 bases). The V gene lost 0 bases and the J gene lost 4 bases, with 6 bases spanning the gap. CDR3 size: 13 residues. Germline V gene lookup returns CDR1 SGHDT and CDR2 YYEEEE. The CDR3 here is CASSLAGADTQYF. The DNA of the CDR3 is TGTGCCAGCAGCTTGGCAGGGGCAGATACGCAGTATTTT.